These 32 T cell receptor beta chains originate from one sample sequenced in a study of early T cells in non-severe SARS-CoV-2 infection. TCRdb passed the 5' RACE reads through MiXCR, listing each CDR3 protein once. Altogether 50,000 to 60,000 distinct CDR3 sequences are present, over 9.5% being singletons, with the ten largest covering 4.5%. The sample taken for sequencing was whole blood. The receptors here all came from an adult who was a healthcare worker with PCR-confirmed SARS-CoV-2 infection or an uninfected control (not recorded which).

This clonotype was observed many times. The gene calls are TRBV7-2 and TRBJ2-1; D gene unclear. The CDR3 has 13 amino acids. CDR1 SGHTA and CDR2 FQGNSA come from the germline V gene. Trimming stripped 5 bases from V and 4 bases from J, with 9 bases between. The CDR3 sequence: CASSPFAYNEQFF. CDR3 nucleotide sequence: TGTGCCAGCAGCCCCTTCGCGTACAATGAGCAGTTCTTC.

This clonotype appeared many times. J is TRBJ2-7 and V is TRBV11-2; D is ambiguous. Looked up from germline, CDR1 is SGHAT and CDR2 is FQNNGV. The V gene lost 1 base and the J gene lost 6 bases, with 7 bases spanning the gap. The CDR3 runs 12 residues. The CDR3 region is CASSLGSFEQYF. The CDR3 nucleotides are TGTGCCAGCAGCTTAGGGTCGTTCGAGCAGTACTTC.

This clonotype was seen repeatedly, ten times or more. V and J are TRBV6-2 or TRBV6-3 and TRBJ2-7; D unresolved. The V end lost 6 bases, the J end lost 1 base, and 10 bases lay between the germline ends. Germline CDR1 and CDR2: MNHEY and SVGEGT. CDR3 length equals 13 residues. In DNA, the CDR3 is TGTGCCAGCAGCACGCCTTTTTCCTACGAGCAGTACTTC. Translation gives CASSTPFSYEQYF.

This clonotype was detected many times. The chain uses TRBV5-1 and TRBJ1-5, with D unclear. From germline, CDR1 is SGHRS and CDR2 YFSETQ. This CDR3 is built from 14 residues. The V gene lost 0 bases and the J gene lost 5 bases, with 9 bases spanning the gap. The CDR3: CASSLGGLDQPQHF. In nucleotides, the CDR3 is TGCGCCAGCAGCTTGGGAGGGCTCGATCAGCCCCAGCATTTT.

The CDR3 loop reads CASGLGQGASGANVLTF. The CDR3, as DNA: TGTGCTAGTGGCCTCGGACAGGGCGCCTCTGGGGCCAACGTCCTGACTTTC. V usage is TRBV12-5 and J usage is TRBJ2-6; 8 bases are shared with TRBD1. Per the germline V gene, CDR1 is LGHNT and CDR2 is FRNRAP. The CDR3 spans 17 residues. V lost 6 bases and J lost 0; bases outside the gene matches: 7.

The table lists this clonotype with many counts. Here the CDR3 reads CASYSGGAMSDTQYF. The CDR3 DNA reads TGCGCCAGCTATTCAGGGGGCGCAATGTCAGATACGCAGTATTTT. The chain is built from TRBV5-1 and TRBJ2-3, with 8 bases aligning to TRBD1. The CDR3 loop spans 15 amino acids. Germline CDR1 reads SGHRS; CDR2 reads YFSETQ. J was trimmed by 4 bases and V by 7 bases; bases with no gene match: 11.

This clonotype was seen at least ten times. V gene TRBV6-1 combines with J gene TRBJ2-1, with D unresolved. Germline V lookup: CDR1 MNHNS, CDR2 SASEGT. This CDR3 spans 14 amino acids. V shed 4 bases and J shed 8 bases, with 15 bases lying between them. As DNA, the CDR3 is TGTGCCAGCAGTGGCTTGCTTTATGGGGATGAGCAGTTCTTC. It translates to CASSGLLYGDEQFF.

This clonotype was detected ten times or more. This chain connects TRBV7-6 to TRBJ2-3, with no clear D. The germline gives CDR1 SGHVS, CDR2 FNYEAQ. Trimming took off 0 bases at V and 2 bases at J, with 9 bases between the two ends. CDR3 length: 15 amino acids. The CDR3 is CASSLADGDTDTQYF. The CDR3 bases are TGTGCCAGCAGCTTAGCGGACGGAGACACAGATACGCAGTATTTT.

This clonotype was picked up many times. This chain uses TRBV4-2 with TRBJ2-1; tentatively, D is TRBD1 (6 bases). Germline-derived CDR1 and CDR2 are LGHNA and YNFKEQ. V lost 3 bases and J lost 10, with 16 bases in between. CDR3 length: 14 residues. CDR3 nucleotides: TGTGCCAGCAGCCAGGCTAGGGACATCAAGGAGCAGTTCTTC. Its translation is CASSQARDIKEQFF.

This clonotype was seen only a few times. The rearrangement joins TRBV20-1 to TRBJ2-1, with 9 bases that match TRBD2. Germline V gene data show CDR1 as DFQATT and CDR2 as SNEGSKA (reference sequence). J lost 3 bases, V lost 3 bases, and 9 bases had no gene match. The CDR3 loop spans 16 amino acids. CDR3 amino acids: CSARRWLAGNYNEQFF. CDR3 DNA sequence: TGCAGTGCTAGGAGATGGCTAGCGGGAAACTACAATGAGCAGTTCTTC.

This clonotype was observed a few times. This chain joins TRBV5-5 and TRBJ1-1; no definite D call. The germline gives CDR1 SGHKS, CDR2 YYEKEE (reference sequence). The CDR3 has 14 residues. The V end was cut by 2 bases, the J end by 6 bases, with 14 bases between. This chain's CDR3 is CASSLLWAAPEAFF. Here the CDR3 DNA reads TGTGCCAGCAGCTTATTGTGGGCAGCACCTGAAGCTTTCTTT.

This clonotype was picked up a small number of times. The chain links TRBV12-3 or TRBV12-4 to TRBJ1-1; D is unresolved. The CDR3 loop spans 13 amino acids. Trimming stripped 5 bases from V and 2 bases from J, with 9 bases between. CDR3 sequence reads: CASSAAGNTEAFF. The CDR3 bases are TGTGCCAGCAGTGCGGCAGGAAACACTGAAGCTTTCTTT.

The chain couples TRBV4-2 to TRBJ1-6; D remains unclear. V was shortened by 0 bases and J by 0 bases, with 9 bases between the two germline ends. The CDR3 sequence is 17 residues long. Germline V gene lookup returns CDR1 LGHNA and CDR2 YNFKEQ. CDR3 nucleotides: TGTGCCAGCAGCCAAGAAGGCGGAAGCTCCTATAATTCACCCCTCCACTTT. This gives the protein CASSQEGGSSYNSPLHF.

At least ten counts were recorded for this clonotype. The chain joins TRBV6-1 to TRBJ1-3; D gene unclear. V was cut by 2 bases and J by 0 bases, with 5 bases left in between. The CDR3 is 14 residues long. Germline CDR1 MNHNS, CDR2 SASEGT. CDR3 DNA sequence: TGTGCCAGCAGTGAAACCGGCTCTGGAAACACCATATATTTT. Translation: CASSETGSGNTIYF.

This rearrangement joins TRBV20-1 to TRBJ1-4; possibly TRBD1 for D (6 bases). Deletions cut 2 bases from V and 3 bases from J, with 13 bases between. The CDR3 contains 15 residues. Germline values: CDR1 DFQATT, CDR2 SNEGSKA (reference sequence). The CDR3 spells CSARRGMTANEKLFF. The CDR3 DNA is TGCAGTGCTAGAAGGGGGATGACAGCTAATGAAAAACTGTTTTTT.

This clonotype was found many times. J is TRBJ1-1 and V is TRBV5-4, with TRBD1 identical over 7 bases. CDR3 length equals 16 residues. Trimming at V came to 4 bases and at J to 1 base, leaving 10 bases not matched to a gene. CDR1 SGHNT and CDR2 YYREEE come from the germline V gene (reference sequence). DNA for the CDR3: TGTGCCAGCAGCCCCGGGGACGCAGGGGGGAACACTGAAGCTTTCTTT. The encoded protein is CASSPGDAGGNTEAFF.

The V and J genes are TRBV2 and TRBJ1-2; D is uncertain. Germline V gene data show CDR1 as SNHLY and CDR2 as FYNNEI. The CDR3 runs to 12 residues. V lost 3 bases to trimming and J lost 1 base, with 3 bases between them. DNA of the CDR3: TGTGCCAGCAGTGATTATAACTATGGCTACACCTTC. Its translation: CASSDYNYGYTF.

The table lists this clonotype with a few counts. The chain employs TRBV2 and TRBJ2-5; maybe TRBD2 (6 bases). Germline V gives CDR1 SNHLY, CDR2 FYNNEI. V was shortened by 6 bases and J by 5 bases, with 13 bases between the two germline ends. The CDR3 contains 13 residues. The CDR3: CASRRAGKETQYF. CDR3 nucleotide sequence: TGTGCCAGCAGACGGGCGGGGAAGGAGACCCAGTACTTC.

By share of the sample, this clonotype is medium-sized. The chain joins TRBV29-1 to TRBJ2-1, with D tentatively TRBD2 (5 bases). The germline V gene encodes CDR1 SQVTM and CDR2 ANQGSEA. This CDR3 is built from 14 residues. V lost 1 base and J lost 4, with 11 bases in between. The CDR3 loop reads CSVEAGTPYNEQFF. For the CDR3, the DNA is TGCAGCGTTGAAGCGGGAACACCTTACAATGAGCAGTTCTTC.

This clonotype was found many times. The V call is TRBV6-2 or TRBV6-3, the J call TRBJ1-5; no definite D call. This CDR3 is 15 amino acids long. Germline CDR1 and CDR2: MNHEY and SVGEGT. Trimming stripped 4 bases from V and 3 bases from J, with 13 bases between. The CDR3 loop reads CASSSAAGLNQPQHF. Here the CDR3 DNA reads TGTGCCAGCAGTTCGGCGGCCGGCCTCAATCAGCCCCAGCATTTT.

This clonotype has a count of ten or more. The rearrangement uses TRBV7-2 and TRBJ1-1; D is ambiguous. The V end was cut by 2 bases, the J end by 5 bases, with 12 bases between. Per germline, CDR1 SGHTA and CDR2 FQGNSA. The CDR3 covers 14 residues. CDR3 residues: CASSLNSLETEAFF. DNA for the CDR3: TGTGCCAGCAGCTTAAACAGTCTGGAAACTGAAGCTTTCTTT.

This clonotype was counted ten times or more. The chain recombines TRBV6-2 or TRBV6-3 with TRBJ2-1; 9 bases are a match to TRBD2. Germline V gene lookup returns CDR1 MNHEY and CDR2 SVGEGT. This CDR3 has 15 amino acids. With V trimmed by 5 bases and J by 5 bases, 7 bases remained unmatched. CDR3 sequence reads: CASSQRLAGNNEQFF. DNA for the CDR3: TGTGCCAGCAGTCAGAGGCTAGCGGGGAACAATGAGCAGTTCTTC.

CDR3 in amino acids: CASESGSDYNEQFF. CDR3 DNA: TGCGCCAGCGAATCAGGTAGCGACTACAATGAGCAGTTCTTC. J is TRBJ2-1 and V is TRBV5-1; D perhaps matches TRBD2 (5 bases). Germline V gene sequence: CDR1 SGHRS, CDR2 YFSETQ. CDR3 size: 14 residues. Trimming removed 7 bases from V and 3 bases from J, with 14 bases in between. Full variable domain (missing parts from reference TRBV5-1 and TRBJ2-1): KAGVTQTPRYLIKTRGQQVTLSCSPISGHRSVSWYQQTPGQGLQFLFEYFSETQRNKGNFPGRFSGRQFSNSRSEMNVSTLELGDSALYLCASESGSDYNEQFFGPGTRLTVL.

This clonotype came up a few times. The chain is built from TRBV10-3 and TRBJ2-7; 7 bases are shared with TRBD2. Germline loops: CDR1 ENHRY, CDR2 SYGVKD. CDR3 length: 12 amino acids. The V segment lost 6 bases and the J segment 5 bases; nucleotides outside the gene matches: 4. The CDR3, as DNA: TGTGCCATCAGCCTCGGGACTAACGAGCAGTACTTC. Translation: CAISLGTNEQYF.

At least ten counts were recorded for this clonotype. The chain has TRBV11-3 and TRBJ2-1; the D is unclear. Germline lookup yields CDR1 SGHNT and CDR2 YENEEA. The V end was cut by 5 bases, the J end by 9 bases, with 11 bases between. This CDR3 has 12 residues. In DNA form, the CDR3 reads TGTGCCAGCAGCCAACGCCGTGGTGAGCAGTTCTTC. Protein sequence: CASSQRRGEQFF.

The rearrangement joins TRBV7-2 to TRBJ2-3; TRBD2 matches 7 bases. V lost 2 bases, J lost 5 bases, and 7 bases stayed unmatched. Germline loops: CDR1 SGHTA, CDR2 FQGNSA. The CDR3 contains 15 residues. CDR3 residues: CASSLYSGRGDTQYF. The CDR3 DNA is TGTGCCAGCAGCTTATATAGCGGGCGGGGAGATACGCAGTATTTT.

There are many counts of this clonotype. The genes are TRBV24-1 and TRBJ2-3; D gene uncertain. This CDR3 has 13 residues. The V gene lost 5 bases and the J gene lost 2 bases, with 7 bases spanning the gap. Germline values: CDR1 KGHDR, CDR2 SFDVKD. Written as DNA, the CDR3 is TGTGCCACCAGTGCCCCCGCCACAGATACGCAGTATTTT. Its translation is CATSAPATDTQYF.

This clonotype occurred many times. V gene TRBV9 combines with J gene TRBJ2-1; unclear D gene. Germline CDR1 reads SGDLS; CDR2 reads YYNGEE. The CDR3 spans 15 residues. The ends were cut back, 0 bases at V and 0 bases at J, with 7 bases in the middle. CDR3 in amino acids: CASSVAGDSYNEQFF. CDR3 nucleotides: TGTGCCAGCAGCGTAGCTGGAGACTCCTACAATGAGCAGTTCTTC.

Of note for this clonotype: This could be a read error, since a much larger clone is one nucleotide away. J is TRBJ2-7 and V is TRBV29-1; 9 bases match TRBD1. There are 13 residues in the CDR3. CDR1 and CDR2 (germline): SQVTM, ANQGSEA. As DNA, the CDR3 is TGCAGCGCCGCGGACAGGGGAATCTACGTGCAGTACTTC. Its protein product is CSAADRGIYVQYF.

The chain combines TRBV5-1 with TRBJ1-4; 11 positions match TRBD1. This CDR3 is built from 14 residues. The trim removed 4 bases at V and 6 bases at J, leaving 2 bases unmatched. Germline V gene lookup returns CDR1 SGHRS and CDR2 YFSETQ. CDR3 coding DNA: TGCGCCAGCAGCCGGGGACAGGGGGATGAAAAACTGTTTTTT. This codes for CASSRGQGDEKLFF.

This clonotype was recorded many times. The chain carries TRBV5-1 and TRBJ1-2; weak D call: TRBD1 (5 bases). V was shortened by 3 bases and J by 5 bases, with 11 bases between the two germline ends. This CDR3 is built from 13 residues. Germline lookup yields CDR1 SGHRS and CDR2 YFSETQ. The DNA of the CDR3 is TGCGCCAGCAGCTACGACAGCTCATATGGCTACACCTTC. It is translated as CASSYDSSYGYTF.

This sequence joins TRBV20-1 and TRBJ2-7; 8 bases agree with TRBD1. Germline lookup yields CDR1 DFQATT and CDR2 SNEGSKA (reference sequence). The CDR3 is made up of 12 amino acids. The trim removed 3 bases at V and 5 bases at J, leaving 3 bases unmatched. The CDR3 coding sequence is TGCAGTGCTAGCCAGACAGGGGACGAGCAGTACTTC. It specifies CSASQTGDEQYF.